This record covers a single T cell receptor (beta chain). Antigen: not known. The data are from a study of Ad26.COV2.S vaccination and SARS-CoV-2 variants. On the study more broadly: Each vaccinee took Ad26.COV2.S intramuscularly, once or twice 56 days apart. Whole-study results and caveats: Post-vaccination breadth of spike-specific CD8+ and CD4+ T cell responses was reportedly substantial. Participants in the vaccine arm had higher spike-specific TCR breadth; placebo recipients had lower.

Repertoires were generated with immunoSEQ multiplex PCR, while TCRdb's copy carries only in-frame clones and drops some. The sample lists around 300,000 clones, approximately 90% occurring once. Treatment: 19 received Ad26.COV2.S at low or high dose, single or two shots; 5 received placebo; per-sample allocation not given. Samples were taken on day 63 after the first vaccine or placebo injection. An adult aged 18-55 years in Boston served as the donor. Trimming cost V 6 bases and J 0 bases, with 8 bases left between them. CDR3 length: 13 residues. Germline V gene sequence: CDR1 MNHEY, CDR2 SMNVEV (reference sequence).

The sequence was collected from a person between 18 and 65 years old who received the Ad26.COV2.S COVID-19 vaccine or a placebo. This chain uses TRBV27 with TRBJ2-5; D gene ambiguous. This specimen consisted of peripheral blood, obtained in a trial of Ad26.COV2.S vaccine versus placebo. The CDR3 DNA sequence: TGTGCCAGCAGCTCCGGTAACCAAGAGACCCAGTACTTC. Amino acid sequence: CASSSGNQETQYF.